These 28 T cell receptor beta chains were sequenced from one sample in a study of response to subunit inactivated influenza vaccine. TCRdb redid the calling of the RT-PCR reads with MiXCR, one entry per CDR3 protein. The data hold approximately 500,000 distinct CDR3 sequences, with 12% to 15% observed a single time. The sample consisted of PBMCs from blood, taken approximately 12 days after vaccination. The receptors shown here come from a middle-aged man who received an inactivated influenza vaccine.

The chain joins TRBV25-1 to TRBJ2-3; 8 bases agree with TRBD1. This CDR3 spans 17 amino acids. V lost 5 bases and J lost 0; bases outside the gene matches: 10. Germline V gene sequence: CDR1 MGHDK, CDR2 SYGVNS. Here the CDR3 reads CASSPQPGQGSTDTQYF. DNA for the CDR3: TGTGCCAGCAGTCCACAACCCGGACAGGGAAGCACAGATACGCAGTATTTT. Together with reference TRBV25-1 and TRBJ2-3, the CDR3 gives the full variable domain: EADIYQTPRYLVIGTGKKITLECSQTMGHDKMYWYQQDPGMELHLIHYSYGVNSTEKGDLSSESTVSRIRTEHFPLTLESARPSHTSQYLCASSPQPGQGSTDTQYFGPGTRLTVL.

This chain uses TRBV5-1 with TRBJ2-5, with a tentative D call TRBD2 (5 bases). Trimming shortened V by 4 bases and J by 5 bases, and 18 bases separated the two germline ends. From germline, CDR1 is SGHRS and CDR2 YFSETQ. The CDR3 has 15 amino acids. The CDR3 DNA is TGCGCCAGCAGCCTAGGACGGGGATCGCGGGAGACCCAGTACTTC. This encodes CASSLGRGSRETQYF.

CDR3 DNA: TGTGCCAGCAGCTTATTGACAGGCTTCACTGGGGCCAACGTCCTGACTTTC. Translating gives CASSLLTGFTGANVLTF. This sequence joins TRBV6-5 and TRBJ2-6; TRBD1 might be the D (6 bases). The CDR3 loop spans 17 amino acids. Germline V gene lookup returns CDR1 MNHEY and CDR2 SVGAGI. V lost 6 bases to trimming and J lost 2 bases, with 17 bases between them.

The chain has TRBV5-1 and TRBJ2-3; 7 bases fit TRBD1. The CDR3 is 14 residues long. V lost 8 bases to trimming and J lost 3 bases; unmatched junction nucleotides: 9. Germline CDR1 and CDR2: SGHRS and YFSETQ. The CDR3 sequence is CASCDRALTDTQYF. CDR3 coding DNA: TGCGCCAGTTGCGACAGGGCACTAACAGATACGCAGTATTTT.

This clonotype occurred many times. The CDR3 sequence: CASSESGFRYEQYF. The DNA for the CDR3 is TGTGCCAGCAGCGAATCGGGCTTTAGGTACGAGCAGTACTTC. The J gene is TRBJ2-7, the V gene TRBV7-9; no clear D. Germline values: CDR1 SEHNR, CDR2 FQNEAQ (reference sequence). CDR3 size: 14 residues. Trimming took off 5 bases at V and 4 bases at J, with 15 bases between the two ends.

This clonotype has a count of ten or more. CDR3 sequence (DNA): TGTGCCAGCAGTTACCGCGGCGGAAACAATGAGCAGTTCTTC. Translation gives CASSYRGGNNEQFF. The rearrangement uses TRBV6-2 or TRBV6-3 and TRBJ2-1, with no clear D. The CDR3 sequence is 14 residues long. From germline, CDR1 is MNHEY and CDR2 SVGEGT. Trimming left V 2 bases short and J 5 bases short, with 10 bases between.

This clonotype turned up a few times. CDR3: CSASLIQGSSGNTIYF. The CDR3 nucleotides are TGCAGTGCTAGTTTGATCCAGGGATCATCTGGAAACACCATATATTTT. The V gene is TRBV20-1, the J gene TRBJ1-3; tentative D call: TRBD1 (5 bases). The CDR3 runs to 16 residues. Germline V gene data show CDR1 as DFQATT and CDR2 as SNEGSKA (reference sequence). The V end was cut by 3 bases, the J end by 1 base, with 16 bases between.

The sample holds a few counts of this clonotype. The gene calls are TRBV3-1 and TRBJ2-7; possible D gene TRBD1, 6 bases. The V and J ends lost 4 bases and 6 bases respectively, with 19 bases between them. Germline V CDR1 and CDR2: LGHDT, YNNKEL (reference sequence). The CDR3 loop spans 15 amino acids. The CDR3: CASSPLTQGPPEQYF. The CDR3 DNA follows: TGTGCCAGCAGCCCCTTAACGCAGGGGCCGCCCGAGCAGTACTTC.

This clonotype was found many times. The rearrangement uses TRBV10-3 and TRBJ2-1; D possibly matches TRBD1 or TRBD2 (5 bases each). Trimming left V 10 bases short and J 0 bases short, with 13 bases between. Germline assignment: CDR1 ENHRY and CDR2 SYGVKD. This CDR3 is built from 14 residues. CDR3 loop: CATWDGSSYNEQFF. The CDR3, as DNA: TGTGCCACCTGGGACGGAAGCTCCTACAATGAGCAGTTCTTC.

The rearrangement links TRBV5-1 to TRBJ2-7, with TRBD2 matching over 8 bases. The germline V gene encodes CDR1 SGHRS and CDR2 YFSETQ. This CDR3 comprises 15 residues. The trim removed 4 bases at V and 0 bases at J, leaving 6 bases unmatched. The CDR3 is CASSRGLAGSYEQYF. CDR3 nucleotide sequence: TGCGCCAGCAGCCGGGGTCTAGCGGGCTCCTACGAGCAGTACTTC. The variable domain in full, with the rest retrieved from reference TRBV5-1 and TRBJ2-7, is KAGVTQTPRYLIKTRGQQVTLSCSPISGHRSVSWYQQTPGQGLQFLFEYFSETQRNKGNFPGRFSGRQFSNSRSEMNVSTLELGDSALYLCASSRGLAGSYEQYFGPGTRLTVT.

V gene TRBV29-1 combines with J gene TRBJ2-7; possibly TRBD1 for D (6 bases). Germline values: CDR1 SQVTM, CDR2 ANQGSEA. The CDR3 is 15 residues long. V lost 4 bases to trimming and J lost 6 bases, with 22 bases between them. CDR3 region: CSVAGPSGWGLEQYF. The CDR3 DNA reads TGCAGCGTTGCGGGACCCTCCGGGTGGGGGCTCGAGCAGTACTTC.

This chain links TRBV2 with TRBJ1-1; D unclear. Trimming left V 2 bases short and J 1 base short, with 5 bases between. Germline CDR1 SNHLY, CDR2 FYNNEI. CDR3 length: 13 amino acids. The CDR3 here is CASSESGNTEAFF. DNA of the CDR3: TGTGCCAGCAGTGAAAGTGGGAACACTGAAGCTTTCTTT.

This rearrangement joins TRBV12-3 or TRBV12-4 to TRBJ2-5; 8 nucleotides align to TRBD1. The CDR3 has 15 amino acids. J gave up 5 bases and V 7 bases, and 12 bases lay outside the gene matches. CDR3 protein: CASKSRRGREETQYF. CDR3 bases: TGTGCCAGCAAATCCCGCAGGGGGCGCGAGGAGACCCAGTACTTC.

This clonotype was observed a handful of times. The rearrangement links TRBV4-3 to TRBJ2-5; TRBD2 might be the D (5 bases). This CDR3 has 15 amino acids. CDR1 and CDR2 from the germline V gene are LGHNA and YSLEER. Trimming stripped 0 bases from V and 4 bases from J, with 12 bases between. In DNA form, the CDR3 reads TGCGCCAGCAGCCAAGAAGGCCGACGGGGAGAGACCCAGTACTTC. It specifies CASSQEGRRGETQYF.

The genes are TRBV10-3 and TRBJ2-3; D might be TRBD1 or TRBD2, each matching 6 bases. This CDR3 region has 12 residues. Germline values: CDR1 ENHRY, CDR2 SYGVKD. V lost 7 bases and J lost 4, with 9 bases in between. This CDR3 reads CAITGASDTQYF. For the CDR3, the DNA is TGTGCCATCACGGGGGCATCAGATACGCAGTATTTT.

V gene TRBV7-2 combines with J gene TRBJ2-3; 7 bases map to TRBD2. CDR3 length: 17 residues. After removal of 5 bases from V and 4 bases from J, the junction contained 15 bases not matched to a gene. Germline values: CDR1 SGHTA, CDR2 FQGNSA. CDR3 DNA: TGTGCCAGCAGCAAACCCGGGCGGGGGAGGTGGGCAGATACGCAGTATTTT. Its protein is CASSKPGRGRWADTQYF.

CDR3: CASSALASGAGELFF. CDR3 DNA: TGTGCCAGCAGCGCACTAGCCAGCGGGGCCGGGGAGCTGTTTTTT. The rearrangement joins TRBV7-9 to TRBJ2-2; 7 nucleotides align to TRBD2. Germline values: CDR1 SEHNR, CDR2 FQNEAQ (reference sequence). V trimming: 5 bases; J trimming: 6 bases; junction bases outside the gene matches: 9. This CDR3 has 15 amino acids.

The rearrangement joins TRBV10-3 to TRBJ2-5; D remains unclear. Germline V gene data show CDR1 as ENHRY and CDR2 as SYGVKD. V was clipped by 6 bases and J by 0 bases, with 2 bases between them. The CDR3 totals 11 residues. CDR3 protein: CAISNQETQYF. For the CDR3, the DNA is TGTGCCATCAGCAACCAAGAGACCCAGTACTTC.

Ten or more counts support this clonotype. The chain links TRBV6-5 to TRBJ1-5; no clear D gene. Trimming removed 2 bases from V and 2 bases from J, with 19 bases in between. The CDR3 loop spans 18 amino acids. Germline V CDR1 and CDR2: MNHEY, SVGAGI. The DNA for the CDR3 is TGTGCCAGCAGTTACATGGGCCCCCCTTTGTACGGCAATCAGCCCCAGCATTTT. Amino acids: CASSYMGPPLYGNQPQHF.

The chain carries TRBV11-2 and TRBJ2-1; 8 bases fit TRBD1. CDR3 length: 15 residues. Germline-derived CDR1 and CDR2 are SGHAT and FQNNGV. V was pared by 1 base and J by 7 bases, with 6 bases of the junction left unmatched. The CDR3 bases are TGTGCCAGCAGCTTAGCCAGGGGGCTCCTAAATGAGCAGTTCTTC. Protein: CASSLARGLLNEQFF.

This rearrangement joins TRBV6-2 or TRBV6-3 to TRBJ1-1; D remains unclear. Trimming cost V 0 bases and J 0 bases, with 11 bases left between them. Germline-derived CDR1 and CDR2 are MNHEY and SVGEGT. The CDR3 totals 16 residues. The CDR3 reads CASSYSINGLNTEAFF. DNA of the CDR3: TGTGCCAGCAGTTACTCAATAAACGGCTTGAACACTGAAGCTTTCTTT.

Ten or more counts support this clonotype. The V call is TRBV5-1, the J call TRBJ2-7; the match to TRBD2 covers 10 bases. The length of the CDR3 is 18 residues. The V gene end was trimmed by 2 bases and the J gene end by 7 bases; junction bases not matched to a gene: 18. Germline values: CDR1 SGHRS, CDR2 YFSETQ. The CDR3 DNA reads TGCGCCAGCAGCTTCCGAGCGGGGGGGCTAGCGGGAACAAATGAGCAGTACTTC. Translating it yields CASSFRAGGLAGTNEQYF.

The chain has TRBV7-9 and TRBJ1-5, with D perhaps TRBD1 (6 bases). This CDR3 is 14 amino acids long. Trimming removed 6 bases at V and 9 bases at J, with 18 bases between. Germline V lookup: CDR1 SEHNR, CDR2 FQNEAQ (reference sequence). CDR3: CASSSGTSPGPQHF. CDR3 bases: TGTGCCAGCAGTTCCGGGACATCCCCAGGGCCCCAGCATTTT.

The rearrangement uses TRBV20-1 and TRBJ2-7; the match to TRBD2 covers 11 bases. There are 14 residues in the CDR3. After removal of 5 bases from V and 4 bases from J, the junction contained 7 bases not matched to a gene. The V gene's germline CDR1 is DFQATT and CDR2 SNEGSKA (reference sequence). CDR3 sequence: CSAPPTSGIYEQYF. CDR3 bases: TGCAGTGCTCCACCGACTAGCGGGATTTACGAGCAGTACTTC.

Regarding this clonotype: One junction end does not reproduce the germline sequence, and a read error may be involved. V gene TRBV4-1 combines with J gene TRBJ2-3, with a possible D match to TRBD2 (5 bases). This CDR3 spans 13 amino acids. Germline lookup yields CDR1 MGHRA and CDR2 YSYEKL. CDR3 coding DNA: TGCGCCAGCAGACAAGATTTTGGAGGAGCGCAGTATTTT. Its translation is CASRQDFGGAQYF.

This clonotype was picked up many times. The J gene is TRBJ2-5, the V gene TRBV24-1; D remains ambiguous. This CDR3 spans 15 amino acids. V lost 2 bases to trimming and J lost 1 base, with 10 bases between them. Germline-derived CDR1 and CDR2 are KGHDR and SFDVKD. CDR3 region: CATSDSGPTQETQYF. In DNA form, the CDR3 reads TGTGCCACCAGTGATTCCGGGCCAACCCAAGAGACCCAGTACTTC.

There are a few counts of this clonotype. V and J are TRBV12-3 or TRBV12-4 and TRBJ2-7; TRBD1 aligns across 7 bases. The CDR3 runs 15 residues. V was pared by 7 bases and J by 2 bases, with 11 bases of the junction left unmatched. This CDR3 is CASNNRGSEPYEQYF. The CDR3 DNA follows: TGTGCCAGCAACAACAGGGGTTCCGAACCCTACGAGCAGTACTTC.

The chain joins TRBV10-3 to TRBJ2-7; D uncertain. Germline loops: CDR1 ENHRY, CDR2 SYGVKD. CDR3 length: 13 residues. V lost 2 bases and J 3 bases, leaving 8 bases between the germline ends. As DNA, the CDR3 is TGTGCCATCAGTGAGCGGCACCACTACGAGCAGTACTTC. Translating it yields CAISERHHYEQYF.